This T cell receptor beta chain came from a study of cytomegalovirus exposure and HLA in healthy donors. Study-wide findings and caveats: High sensitivity and specificity were reportedly achieved when the classifier diagnosed cytomegalovirus status. The authors later linked a missense DCLRE1C variant to TCR beta V- and J-gene trimming.

The PCR contained 60 Vbeta and 13 Jbeta primers. The assay was immunoSEQ multiplex PCR, and TCRdb's table has in-frame clones only and misses some. The data contain roughly 97,000 clones, about 79% of them singletons. On this clone: Its antigen is as yet unknown.

CDR1 SSHAT and CDR2 FNYEAQ come from the germline V gene (reference sequence). The CDR3 is 15 residues long. Trimming shortened V by 5 bases and J by 0 bases, and 11 bases separated the two germline ends. This chain joins TRBV7-7 and TRBJ2-1; possibly TRBD2 for D (5 bases). The receptor comes from a man aged 55 to 70 in good health and CMV-seropositive. The sequencing input was PBMCs. Here the CDR3 reads CASSPRGSSYNEQFF. CDR3 DNA sequence: TGTGCCAGCAGCCCACGGGGTAGCTCCTACAATGAGCAGTTCTTC.